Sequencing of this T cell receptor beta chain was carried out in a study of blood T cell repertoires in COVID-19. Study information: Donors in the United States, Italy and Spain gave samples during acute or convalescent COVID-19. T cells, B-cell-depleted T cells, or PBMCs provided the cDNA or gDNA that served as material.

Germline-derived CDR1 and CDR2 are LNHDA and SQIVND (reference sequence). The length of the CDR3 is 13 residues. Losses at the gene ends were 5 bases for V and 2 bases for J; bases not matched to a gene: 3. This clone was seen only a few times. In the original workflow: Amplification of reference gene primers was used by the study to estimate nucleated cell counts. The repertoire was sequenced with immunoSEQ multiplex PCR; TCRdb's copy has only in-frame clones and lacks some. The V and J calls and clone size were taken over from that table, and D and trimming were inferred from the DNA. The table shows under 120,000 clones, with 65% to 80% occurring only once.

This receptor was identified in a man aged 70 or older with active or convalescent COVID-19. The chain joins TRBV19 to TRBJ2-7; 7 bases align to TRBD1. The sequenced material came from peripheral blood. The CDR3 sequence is CASSPGTAYEQYF. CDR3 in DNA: TGTGCCAGTAGTCCCGGGACAGCCTACGAGCAGTACTTC.